These 7 T cell receptor beta chains originate from one sample sequenced in a study of blood T cell repertoires in COVID-19. Measured with immunoSEQ multiplex PCR; TCRdb has only the in-frame clones, and not every one. The repertoire includes tens of thousands of clones, roughly 90% of them detected once, and about 1.2% sits in the top ten. Sample: peripheral blood. The receptors here all came from a woman aged 55-70 years with acute or convalescent COVID-19.

The V call is TRBV2, the J call TRBJ2-2, with TRBD1 as a possible D gene (6 bases). Trimming pared 6 bases from V and 0 bases from J, leaving 11 bases between. From germline, CDR1 is SNHLY and CDR2 FYNNEI. The CDR3 is 15 amino acids. The CDR3, as DNA: TGTGCCAGCAGGGAACAGGGCGCGAACACCGGGGAGCTGTTTTTT. It codes for CASREQGANTGELFF.

The chain recombines TRBV19 with TRBJ2-1; 12 bases match TRBD2. V lost 4 bases, J lost 4 bases, and 5 bases stayed unmatched. Germline V gene lookup returns CDR1 LNHDA and CDR2 SQIVND (reference sequence). The CDR3 loop spans 16 amino acids. This chain's CDR3 is CASSTPLAGGYNEQFF. The CDR3, as DNA: TGTGCCAGTAGTACTCCCCTAGCGGGGGGGTACAATGAGCAGTTCTTC. The full variable domain, its missing parts supplied by reference TRBV19 and TRBJ2-1, is DGGITQSPKYLFRKEGQNVTLSCEQNLNHDAMYWYRQDPGQGLRLIYYSQIVNDFQKGDIAEGYSVSREKKESFPLTVTSAQKNPTAFYLCASSTPLAGGYNEQFFGPGTRLTVL.

The rearrangement links TRBV11-2 to TRBJ1-2, with 7 bases that match TRBD1. The CDR3 runs 16 residues. V gave up 5 bases and J gave up 2 bases; unmatched junction bases: 11. Looked up from germline, CDR1 is SGHAT and CDR2 is FQNNGV. The CDR3 sequence: CASSPRTGSRNYGYTF. CDR3 nucleotides: TGTGCCAGCAGCCCGAGGACAGGATCTAGGAACTATGGCTACACCTTC.

This rearrangement joins TRBV2 to TRBJ1-1, with D possibly matching TRBD1 (5 bases). The CDR3 is 13 residues long. V was shortened by 7 bases and J by 1 base, with 10 bases between the two germline ends. Germline CDR1 reads SNHLY; CDR2 reads FYNNEI. The CDR3 region is CASTRGENTEAFF. Written as DNA, the CDR3 is TGTGCCAGCACACGGGGGGAGAACACTGAAGCTTTCTTT. The entire variable domain, with the rest obtained from reference TRBV2 and TRBJ1-1, is as follows: EPEVTQTPSHQVTQMGQEVILRCVPISNHLYFYWYRQILGQKVEFLVSFYNNEISEKSEIFDDQFSVERPDGSNFTLKIRSTKLEDSAMYFCASTRGENTEAFFGQGTRLTVV.

The chain recombines TRBV6-5 with TRBJ1-5, with 10 bases that match TRBD1. Germline values: CDR1 MNHEY, CDR2 SVGAGI. Losses at the gene ends were 5 bases for V and 1 base for J; bases not matched to a gene: 2. The CDR3 sequence is 15 residues long. CDR3 DNA sequence: TGTGCCAGCAGTCCGGGACAGGGGAGCAATCAGCCCCAGCATTTT. Translation: CASSPGQGSNQPQHF.

The genes are TRBV27 and TRBJ1-4; D remains unclear. CDR1 and CDR2 (germline): MNHEY, SMNVEV (reference sequence). The CDR3 extends over 15 amino acids. The V and J ends lost 5 bases and 8 bases respectively, with 18 bases between them. Here the CDR3 reads CASSEGGQRSEKLFF. DNA of the CDR3: TGTGCCAGCAGTGAAGGTGGCCAGCGGAGCGAAAAACTGTTTTTT.

The J gene is TRBJ2-7, the V gene TRBV6-1; maybe TRBD2 (6 bases). Germline lookup yields CDR1 MNHNS and CDR2 SASEGT. CDR3 length equals 12 residues. The V end lost 2 bases, the J end lost 7 bases, and 9 bases lay between the germline ends. The CDR3 DNA is TGTGCCAGCAGTGAACCGGGGGATGAGCAGTACGTC. This gives the protein CASSEPGDEQYV.